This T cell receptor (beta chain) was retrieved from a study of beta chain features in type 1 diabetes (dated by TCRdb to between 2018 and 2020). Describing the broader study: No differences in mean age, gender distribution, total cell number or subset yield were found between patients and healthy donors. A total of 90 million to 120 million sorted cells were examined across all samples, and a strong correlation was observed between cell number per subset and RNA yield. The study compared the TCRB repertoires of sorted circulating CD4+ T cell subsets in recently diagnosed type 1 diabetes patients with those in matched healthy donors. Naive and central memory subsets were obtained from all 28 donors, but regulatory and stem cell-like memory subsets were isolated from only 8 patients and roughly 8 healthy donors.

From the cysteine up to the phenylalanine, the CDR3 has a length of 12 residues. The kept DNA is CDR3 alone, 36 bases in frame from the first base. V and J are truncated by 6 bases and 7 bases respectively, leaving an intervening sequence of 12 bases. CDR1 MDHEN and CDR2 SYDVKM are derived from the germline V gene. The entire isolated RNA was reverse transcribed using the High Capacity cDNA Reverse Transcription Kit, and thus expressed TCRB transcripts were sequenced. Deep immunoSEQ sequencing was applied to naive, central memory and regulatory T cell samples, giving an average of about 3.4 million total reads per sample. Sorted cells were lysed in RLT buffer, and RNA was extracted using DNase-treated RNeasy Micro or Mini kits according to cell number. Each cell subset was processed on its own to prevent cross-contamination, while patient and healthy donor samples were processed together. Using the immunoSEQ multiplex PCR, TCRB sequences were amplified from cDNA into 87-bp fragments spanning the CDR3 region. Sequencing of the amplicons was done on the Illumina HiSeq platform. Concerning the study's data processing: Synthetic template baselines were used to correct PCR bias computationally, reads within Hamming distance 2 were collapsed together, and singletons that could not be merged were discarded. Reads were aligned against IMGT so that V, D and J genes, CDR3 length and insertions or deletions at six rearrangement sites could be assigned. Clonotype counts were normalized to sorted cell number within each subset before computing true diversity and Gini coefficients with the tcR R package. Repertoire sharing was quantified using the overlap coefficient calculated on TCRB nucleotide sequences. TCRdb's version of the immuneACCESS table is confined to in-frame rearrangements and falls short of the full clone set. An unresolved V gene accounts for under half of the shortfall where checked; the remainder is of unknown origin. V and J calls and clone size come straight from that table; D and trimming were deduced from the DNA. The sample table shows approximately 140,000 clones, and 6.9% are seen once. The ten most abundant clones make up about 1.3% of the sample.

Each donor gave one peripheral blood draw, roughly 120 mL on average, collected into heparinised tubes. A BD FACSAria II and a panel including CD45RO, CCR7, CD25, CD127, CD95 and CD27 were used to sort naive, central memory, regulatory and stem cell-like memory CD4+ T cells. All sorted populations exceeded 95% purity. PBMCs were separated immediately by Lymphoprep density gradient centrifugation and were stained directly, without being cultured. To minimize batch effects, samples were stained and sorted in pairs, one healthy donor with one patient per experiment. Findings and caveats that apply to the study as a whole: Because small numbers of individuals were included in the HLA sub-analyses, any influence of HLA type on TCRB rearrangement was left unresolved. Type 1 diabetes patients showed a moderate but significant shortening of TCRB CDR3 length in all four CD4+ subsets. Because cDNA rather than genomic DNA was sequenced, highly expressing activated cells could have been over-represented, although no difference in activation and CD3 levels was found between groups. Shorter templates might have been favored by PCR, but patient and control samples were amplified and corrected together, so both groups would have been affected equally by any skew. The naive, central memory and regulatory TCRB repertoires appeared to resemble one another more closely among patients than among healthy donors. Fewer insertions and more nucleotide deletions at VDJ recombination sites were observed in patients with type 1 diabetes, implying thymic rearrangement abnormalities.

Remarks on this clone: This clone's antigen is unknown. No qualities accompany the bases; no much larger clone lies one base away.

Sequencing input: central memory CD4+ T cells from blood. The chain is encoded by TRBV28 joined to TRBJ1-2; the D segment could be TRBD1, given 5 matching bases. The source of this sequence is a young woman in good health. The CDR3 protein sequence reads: CASSPQGGGYTF. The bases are TGTGCCAGCAGCCCTCAGGGAGGTGGCTACACCTTC.